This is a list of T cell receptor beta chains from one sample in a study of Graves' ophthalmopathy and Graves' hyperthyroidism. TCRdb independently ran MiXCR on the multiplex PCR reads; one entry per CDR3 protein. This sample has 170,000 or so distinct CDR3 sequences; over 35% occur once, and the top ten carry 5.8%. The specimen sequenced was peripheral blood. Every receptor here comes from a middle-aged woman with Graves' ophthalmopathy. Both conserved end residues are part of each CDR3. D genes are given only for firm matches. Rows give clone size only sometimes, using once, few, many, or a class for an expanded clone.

TGTGCCAGCAGTGAAAACCCCCCCCGGGTCTCCTATAATTCACCCCTCCACTTT	CASSENPPRVSYNSPLHF	TRBV6-1	many	TRBJ1-6	NA	18
TGTGCCAGCAGCAGCTCCGGGACCCACTACGAGCAGTACTTC	CASSSSGTHYEQYF	TRBV6-1	NA	TRBJ2-7	NA	14
TGTGCCAGCAGTTCTCGCCAGGGAAAATCACCCCTCCACTTT	CASSSRQGKSPLHF	TRBV12-3/TRBV12-4	NA	TRBJ1-6	NA	14
TGTGCCAGCAGTTTATTGACTAGCGGGATCTCCTACGAGCAGTACTTC	CASSLLTSGISYEQYF	TRBV28	NA	TRBJ2-7	TRBD2	16
TGTGCCAGCAGTTACTCGACAAGACTCACCCGGGGCTACACCTTC	CASSYSTRLTRGYTF	TRBV6-5	many	TRBJ1-2	NA	15
TGTGCCAGCAGCCAAGATCTTGGGGGCGGGGAGCAGTACTTC	CASSQDLGGGEQYF	TRBV4-2	many	TRBJ2-7	NA	14
TGTGCCAGCAGTTACTCCCGGGTTGGACTTGGCGAAGAGACCCAGTACTTC	CASSYSRVGLGEETQYF	TRBV6-5	NA	TRBJ2-5	NA	17
TGTGCCAGCATCAGAACCAGGGAGGGGAACTATGGCTACACCTTC	CASIRTREGNYGYTF	TRBV28	many	TRBJ1-2	NA	15
TGTGCCAGCAGTCCGCGTGGGGGGGGGGACCAAGAGACCCAGTACTTC	CASSPRGGGDQETQYF	TRBV12-3/TRBV12-4	many	TRBJ2-5	TRBD2	16
TGTGCCAGCCTCATAGTACTTGGAGAGACCCAGTACTTC	CASLIVLGETQYF	TRBV11-2	NA	TRBJ2-5	NA	13
TGTGCCAGCAGCGCCCCAAGAGCGGGAGAGGAGACCCAGTACTTC	CASSAPRAGEETQYF	TRBV28	NA	TRBJ2-5	TRBD2	15
TGTGCCAGCAGAGACACTAAGGGGGGTGAGACCCAGTACTTC	CASRDTKGGETQYF	TRBV12-3/TRBV12-4	once	TRBJ2-5	NA	14